The 31 T cell receptor beta chains below all came from one sample that was sequenced in a study of graft-versus-host responses after intestinal transplantation. Measured with immunoSEQ multiplex PCR; TCRdb has only the in-frame clones, and not every one. The top ten hold approximately 4% of the sample, which has under 45,000 clones, approximately 95% seen once. The input for sequencing was PBMCs, taken 734 days after intestinal transplantation. These receptors originate from a human patient who received an intestinal transplant, so some T cells may come from the graft donor.

The chain joins TRBV7-3 to TRBJ2-1; 12 bases fit TRBD2. There are 16 residues in the CDR3. Germline CDR1 SGHTA, CDR2 FQGTGA. Trimming cost V 5 bases and J 9 bases; bases outside gene matches: 11. The CDR3 coding sequence is TGTGCCAGCAGCAAAGCTGGGACTAGCGGGTTAGTTGAGCAGTTCTTC. This translates into CASSKAGTSGLVEQFF.

The chain recombines TRBV6-5 with TRBJ2-7; 12 bases fit TRBD2. Germline CDR1 and CDR2: MNHEY and SVGAGI. This CDR3 contains 12 residues. Unmatched junction bases numbered 2, after V lost 11 bases and J lost 3 bases. The DNA of the CDR3 is TGTGCCTGGACTAGCGGGGTCTACGAGCAGTACTTC. Its protein is CAWTSGVYEQYF.

This CDR3 reads CASSLEGDHSTDTQYF. Written as DNA, the CDR3 is TGCGCCAGCAGCTTGGAGGGGGATCACAGCACAGATACGCAGTATTTT. The chain is built from TRBV5-1 and TRBJ2-3; tentative D call: TRBD1 (6 bases). The CDR3 consists of 16 residues. Germline CDR1 and CDR2: SGHRS and YFSETQ. The germline V and J ends were trimmed by 0 bases and 0 bases, with 11 bases remaining between them. Filled out from reference TRBV5-1 and TRBJ2-3, the complete variable domain reads KAGVTQTPRYLIKTRGQQVTLSCSPISGHRSVSWYQQTPGQGLQFLFEYFSETQRNKGNFPGRFSGRQFSNSRSEMNVSTLELGDSALYLCASSLEGDHSTDTQYFGPGTRLTVL.

With regard to this clone: The same CDR3 can be traced to other DNA sequences in this sample. V gene TRBV5-4 combines with J gene TRBJ1-6; 7 bases are a match to TRBD1. CDR1 and CDR2 (germline): SGHNT, YYREEE (reference sequence). J was trimmed by 10 bases and V by 4 bases; bases with no gene match: 8. The length of the CDR3 is 14 residues. The CDR3, as DNA: TGTGCCAGCAGCCAGGGGGGGGTGGGGTCACCCCTCCACTTT. Translating it yields CASSQGGVGSPLHF.

CDR3 nucleotides: TGTGCCAGCAGCCAAGGGCGAAGAGGAGGAGACGAGCAGTACTTC. This translates into CASSQGRRGGDEQYF. The V call is TRBV4-2, the J call TRBJ2-7; D is possibly TRBD2 (5 bases). This CDR3 comprises 15 residues. V was pared by 1 base and J by 5 bases, with 15 bases between. CDR1 is LGHNA, CDR2 YNFKEQ, per germline.

The rearrangement joins TRBV5-5 to TRBJ2-7; 13 bases map to TRBD2. The trim removed 4 bases at V and 9 bases at J, leaving 4 bases unmatched. CDR1 SGHKS and CDR2 YYEKEE come from the germline V gene (reference sequence). The CDR3 contains 13 residues. CDR3 in DNA: TGTGCCAGCAGCCGGGGACTAGCGGGAACGCAGTACTTC. It codes for CASSRGLAGTQYF.

The V gene is TRBV4-1, the J gene TRBJ2-1; TRBD1 aligns across 7 bases. There are 17 residues in the CDR3. Unmatched junction bases numbered 10, after V lost 3 bases and J lost 2 bases. CDR1 is MGHRA, CDR2 YSYEKL, per germline. CDR3 region: CASSHRQGTRPYNEQFF. The CDR3 DNA is TGCGCCAGCAGCCACCGACAGGGAACGAGACCCTACAATGAGCAGTTCTTC.

The CDR3 sequence: CASSANRGLADGYTF. The DNA of the CDR3 is TGTGCCAGCAGTGCAAACAGGGGATTAGCCGATGGCTACACCTTC. The gene calls are TRBV25-1 and TRBJ1-2, with 7 bases lining up with TRBD1. V lost 4 bases and J lost 6; bases outside the gene matches: 11. The CDR3 is 15 residues long. Per germline, CDR1 MGHDK and CDR2 SYGVNS.

CDR3 region: CASRRNPSPLNTEAFF. The CDR3 bases are TGTGCCAGCAGAAGAAATCCCAGTCCTCTGAACACTGAAGCTTTCTTT. V usage is TRBV27 and J usage is TRBJ1-1; D is unclear. V was shortened by 6 bases and J by 0 bases, with 17 bases between the two germline ends. CDR3 length: 16 residues. Per germline, CDR1 MNHEY and CDR2 SMNVEV (reference sequence).

This clone occurred once. The gene calls are TRBV6-5 and TRBJ1-5; D is unresolved. The CDR3 is 15 residues long. Trimming shortened V by 4 bases and J by 0 bases, and 10 bases separated the two germline ends. Per germline, CDR1 MNHEY and CDR2 SVGAGI. Here the CDR3 DNA reads TGTGCCAGCAGTTCCGACAATTATAGCAATCAGCCCCAGCATTTT. This translates into CASSSDNYSNQPQHF.

This chain connects TRBV10-2 to TRBJ2-3; no clear D gene. Per germline, CDR1 WSHSY and CDR2 SAAADI. Trimming cost V 4 bases and J 2 bases, with 4 bases left between them. The CDR3 is 12 residues long. The CDR3 loop reads CASSGLTDTQYF. The CDR3 DNA reads TGCGCCAGCAGTGGACTCACAGATACGCAGTATTTT.

The table lists this clone with a few counts. The chain is built from TRBV6-5 and TRBJ2-7; D gene uncertain. Trimming stripped 5 bases from V and 0 bases from J, with 11 bases between. This CDR3 spans 14 amino acids. Germline lookup yields CDR1 MNHEY and CDR2 SVGAGI. The CDR3 spells CASSGTPPSYEQYF. DNA for the CDR3: TGTGCCAGCAGTGGTACACCGCCCTCCTACGAGCAGTACTTC.

The gene calls are TRBV27 and TRBJ1-4; TRBD1 might be the D (6 bases). The germline V and J ends were trimmed by 4 bases and 1 base, with 13 bases remaining between them. The CDR3 extends over 16 amino acids. Germline loops: CDR1 MNHEY, CDR2 SMNVEV (reference sequence). The CDR3 reads CASSSKTGLTNEKLFF. The DNA of the CDR3 is TGTGCCAGCAGTTCAAAAACAGGGCTAACTAATGAAAAACTGTTTTTT.

The V gene is TRBV13, the J gene TRBJ2-5, with 8 bases fitting TRBD1. Looked up from germline, CDR1 is PRHDT and CDR2 is FYEKMQ (reference sequence). Trimming removed 2 bases from V and 4 bases from J; junction bases left unmatched: 12. The CDR3 length is 17 residues. DNA for the CDR3: TGTGCCAGCAGCTTATTTCTTTCGGACAGGGTTGGAGAGACCCAGTACTTC. Residues: CASSLFLSDRVGETQYF. Combining the CDR3 with reference TRBV13 and TRBJ2-5 gives the whole variable domain AAGVIQSPRHLIKEKRETATLKCYPIPRHDTVYWYQQGPGQDPQFLISFYEKMQSDKGSIPDRFSAQQFSDYHSELNMSSLELGDSALYFCASSLFLSDRVGETQYFGPGTRLLVL.

The V and J genes are TRBV6-1 and TRBJ2-2, with no clear D. Germline CDR1 is MNHNS and CDR2 is SASEGT. The ends were cut back, 3 bases at V and 5 bases at J, with 7 bases in the middle. The CDR3 has 13 amino acids. CDR3 sequence reads: CASSETLTGELFF. Here the CDR3 DNA reads TGTGCCAGCAGTGAGACGCTGACCGGGGAGCTGTTTTTT.

The rearrangement uses TRBV28 and TRBJ2-7, with D possibly matching TRBD1 (5 bases). In germline, CDR1 is MDHEN, CDR2 SYDVKM. Trimming took off 8 bases at V and 1 base at J, with 15 bases between the two ends. The CDR3 covers 14 residues. DNA for the CDR3: TGTGCCAGCGGCTCCCCCCAGGGTTCCTACGAGCAGTACTTC. It yields the protein CASGSPQGSYEQYF. Complete variable domain (other parts from reference TRBV28 and TRBJ2-7): DVKVTQSSRYLVKRTGEKVFLECVQDMDHENMFWYRQDPGLGLRLIYFSYDVKMKEKGDIPEGYSVSREKKERFSLILESASTNQTSMYLCASGSPQGSYEQYFGPGTRLTVT.

The chain carries TRBV29-1 and TRBJ1-2, with TRBD1 matching 7 bases. The V gene's germline CDR1 is SQVTM and CDR2 ANQGSEA. The junction had 10 bases not matched to a gene; V was cut back by 1 base and J by 8 bases. The length of the CDR3 is 14 residues. The CDR3, as DNA: TGCAGCGTTGAAGGCCCAAACAGGGGAGGAGGCTACACCTTC. This translates into CSVEGPNRGGGYTF.

The V and J genes are TRBV19 and TRBJ2-2; a weak D match, TRBD2 (6 bases). The CDR3 has 15 amino acids. The germline V gene has CDR1 LNHDA and CDR2 SQIVND (reference sequence). The V and J ends lost 0 bases and 5 bases respectively, with 10 bases between them. DNA for the CDR3: TGTGCCAGTAGTATAGAAACCGGGAGAACCGGGGAGCTGTTTTTT. Residues: CASSIETGRTGELFF.

In its sample, this clone was seen once. This rearrangement joins TRBV6-5 to TRBJ2-2, with D maybe TRBD1 (6 bases). The CDR3 extends over 14 amino acids. Trimming took off 10 bases at V and 5 bases at J, with 17 bases between the two ends. CDR1 is MNHEY, CDR2 SVGAGI, per germline. The CDR3 is CATNLQGDTGELFF. CDR3 bases: TGTGCCACCAACTTACAGGGAGATACCGGGGAGCTGTTTTTT.

The chain employs TRBV9 and TRBJ1-6; TRBD1 matches 7 bases. In germline, CDR1 is SGDLS, CDR2 YYNGEE. This CDR3 has 14 amino acids. J lost 5 bases, V lost 4 bases, and 3 bases had no gene match. CDR3 residues: CASSHGTDNSPLHF. The CDR3, as DNA: TGTGCCAGCAGCCATGGGACAGATAATTCACCCCTCCACTTT.

The chain is built from TRBV6-1 and TRBJ1-3; 7 nucleotides line up with TRBD1. In germline, CDR1 is MNHNS, CDR2 SASEGT. The CDR3 runs 15 residues. Trimming took 2 bases from V and 2 from J; bases not matched to a gene: 3. The CDR3 DNA reads as TGTGCCAGCAGTGAAAGAACAGGGGCTGGAAACACCATATATTTT. Translated, it gives CASSERTGAGNTIYF.

The chain joins TRBV4-1 to TRBJ2-1, with D maybe TRBD2 (5 bases). Germline CDR1 MGHRA, CDR2 YSYEKL. V lost 0 bases and J lost 6, with 9 bases in between. CDR3 size: 14 residues. The CDR3 spells CASSQDRGSNEQFF. In DNA form, the CDR3 reads TGCGCCAGCAGCCAAGATCGGGGATCCAATGAGCAGTTCTTC.

The V and J genes are TRBV19 and TRBJ1-5; 9 bases are a match to TRBD1. Looked up from germline, CDR1 is LNHDA and CDR2 is SQIVND (reference sequence). CDR3 length: 13 amino acids. V lost 9 bases to trimming and J lost 4 bases; unmatched junction nucleotides: 4. CDR3 residues: CASSGTGNQPQHF. The CDR3 region has the DNA TGTGCCAGCTCCGGGACAGGGAATCAGCCCCAGCATTTT.

The chain uses TRBV2 and TRBJ1-6; D gene unclear. This CDR3 region has 15 residues. Germline V gives CDR1 SNHLY, CDR2 FYNNEI. Trimming stripped 5 bases from V and 0 bases from J, with 8 bases between. The CDR3 loop reads CASSRGLSYNSPLHF. CDR3 sequence (DNA): TGTGCCAGCAGTCGAGGACTCTCCTATAATTCACCCCTCCACTTT.

Only one count was recorded for this clone. The chain combines TRBV7-9 with TRBJ1-2; tentatively, D is TRBD1 (6 bases). Germline V CDR1 and CDR2: SEHNR, FQNEAQ (reference sequence). The CDR3 extends over 13 amino acids. The V end lost 5 bases, the J end lost 3 bases, and 10 bases lay between the germline ends. The CDR3 bases are TGTGCCAGCAGCCCACCAGGGGACTATGGCTACACCTTC. It is translated as CASSPPGDYGYTF.

The genes are TRBV11-2 and TRBJ2-1; D may be TRBD2 (6 bases). Germline CDR1 reads SGHAT; CDR2 reads FQNNGV. The V and J ends lost 2 bases and 6 bases respectively, with 14 bases between them. CDR3 size: 15 residues. CDR3 loop: CASSLSVAVRNEQFF. As DNA, the CDR3 is TGTGCCAGCAGCTTATCGGTAGCGGTACGCAATGAGCAGTTCTTC.

This sequence joins TRBV5-6 and TRBJ2-7; maybe TRBD1 (6 bases). The V and J ends lost 0 bases and 2 bases respectively, with 6 bases between them. Germline V gene sequence: CDR1 SGHDT, CDR2 YYEEEE. This CDR3 comprises 13 residues. In nucleotides, the CDR3 is TGTGCCAGCAGCTTGGACAGGGCCTACGAGCAGTACTTC. It translates to CASSLDRAYEQYF.

The rearrangement joins TRBV2 to TRBJ2-7, with 8 positions matching TRBD1. V dropped 1 base and J dropped 0; count of bases not matched to a gene: 2. Germline CDR1 reads SNHLY; CDR2 reads FYNNEI. The CDR3 is made up of 15 amino acids. The CDR3 DNA is TGTGCCAGCAGTGAAGGGACAGGGCCCTCCTACGAGCAGTACTTC. It codes for CASSEGTGPSYEQYF.

The rearrangement uses TRBV6-5 and TRBJ1-5; no firm D call. Germline values: CDR1 MNHEY, CDR2 SVGAGI. There are 13 residues in the CDR3. Trimming left V 0 bases short and J 7 bases short, with 7 bases between. The CDR3 DNA sequence: TGTGCCAGCAGTTACTCGGCTTCCCAGCCCCAGCATTTT. Translated, it gives CASSYSASQPQHF.

CDR3 loop: CASSLTQGGSYNEQFF. In nucleotides, the CDR3 is TGTGCCAGCAGTCTAACACAGGGTGGGTCCTACAATGAGCAGTTCTTC. V and J are TRBV14 and TRBJ2-1; a weak D match, TRBD1 (6 bases). CDR3 length: 16 residues. V lost 6 bases, J lost 1 base, and 16 bases lay in between. Germline V gene lookup returns CDR1 SGHDN and CDR2 FVKESK.

The chain uses TRBV23-1 and TRBJ1-3; D is unresolved. TRBV23-1 is classed as an ORF, of uncertain function. This CDR3 is built from 16 residues. The V end lost 2 bases, the J end lost 2 bases, and 13 bases lay between the germline ends. In nucleotides, the CDR3 is TGCGCCAGCAGTCAAGTGGCCAGGAAGACTGGAAACACCATATATTTT. Amino acid sequence: CASSQVARKTGNTIYF.